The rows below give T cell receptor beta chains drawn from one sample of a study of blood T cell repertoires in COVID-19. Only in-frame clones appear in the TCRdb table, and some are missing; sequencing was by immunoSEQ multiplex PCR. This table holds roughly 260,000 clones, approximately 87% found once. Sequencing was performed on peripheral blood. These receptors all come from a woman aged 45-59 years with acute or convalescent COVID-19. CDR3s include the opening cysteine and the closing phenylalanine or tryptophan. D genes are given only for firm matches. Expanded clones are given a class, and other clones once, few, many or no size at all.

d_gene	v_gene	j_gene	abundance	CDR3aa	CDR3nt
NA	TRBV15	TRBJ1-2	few	CATSLPGTSNYGYTF	TGTGCCACCAGCTTGCCCGGGACATCAAACTATGGCTACACCTTC
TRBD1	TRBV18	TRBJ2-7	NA	CASSPLPGQHYEQYF	TGTGCCAGCTCACCCCTGCCGGGACAGCACTACGAGCAGTACTTC
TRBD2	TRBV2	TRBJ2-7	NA	CASTTLAGGPAEQYF	TGTGCCAGCACAACCCTAGCGGGAGGGCCAGCCGAGCAGTACTTC
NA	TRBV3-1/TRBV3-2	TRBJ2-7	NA	CASSRFGQGNEQYF	TGTGCCAGCAGCCGTTTCGGTCAGGGGAACGAGCAGTACTTC
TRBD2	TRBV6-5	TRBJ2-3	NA	CASIRLAGRTDTQYF	TGTGCCAGCATCAGGCTAGCGGGGCGGACAGATACGCAGTATTTT
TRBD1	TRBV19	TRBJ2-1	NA	CASRPQGDEQFF	TGTGCCAGTAGACCGCAGGGGGATGAGCAGTTCTTC
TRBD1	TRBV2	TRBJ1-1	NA	CASRTGGTEAFF	TGTGCCAGCAGGACAGGGGGAACTGAAGCTTTCTTT
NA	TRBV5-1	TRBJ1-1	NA	CASTSFGGYQNTEAFF	TGCGCCAGTACTTCATTTGGGGGGTACCAGAACACTGAAGCTTTCTTT
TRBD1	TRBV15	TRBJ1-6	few	CATSSRQGNSPLHF	TGTGCCACCAGCAGTCGACAGGGAAATTCACCCCTCCACTTT
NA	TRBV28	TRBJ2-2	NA	CASQKPGTGELFF	TGTGCCAGTCAAAAACCCGGCACCGGGGAGCTGTTTTTT
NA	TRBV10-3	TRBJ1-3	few	CAIRDNNSGNTIYF	TGTGCCATCAGGGACAATAACTCTGGAAACACCATATATTTT
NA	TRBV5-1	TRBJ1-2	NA	CASSFTEANYGYTF	TGCGCCAGCAGCTTTACTGAGGCTAACTATGGCTACACCTTC
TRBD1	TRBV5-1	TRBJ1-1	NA	CASSSDREATEAFF	TGCGCCAGCAGCTCCGACAGGGAGGCCACTGAAGCTTTCTTT
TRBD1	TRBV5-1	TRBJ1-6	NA	CASSSAGTGDNSPLHF	TGCGCCAGCAGCTCCGCCGGGACAGGGGACAATTCACCCCTCCACTTT
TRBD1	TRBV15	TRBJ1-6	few	CATSGGQYGSPLHF	TGTGCCACCAGCGGGGGACAGTACGGTTCACCCCTCCACTTT
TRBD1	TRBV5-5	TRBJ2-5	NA	CASSTHGQGRETQYF	TGTGCCAGCAGCACCCACGGACAGGGACGGGAGACCCAGTACTTC
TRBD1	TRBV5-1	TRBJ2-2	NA	CASSPGTGNTGELFF	TGCGCCAGCAGCCCCGGGACAGGGAACACCGGGGAGCTGTTTTTT
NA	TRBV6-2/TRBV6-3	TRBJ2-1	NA	CASSYKGNEQFF	TGTGCCAGCAGTTACAAGGGGAATGAGCAGTTCTTC
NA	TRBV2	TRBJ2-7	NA	CASIPGSSYYEQYF	TGTGCCAGCATCCCCGGTAGCTCCTACTACGAGCAGTACTTC
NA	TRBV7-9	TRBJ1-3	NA	CASSSGPRTSGNTIYF	TGTGCCAGCAGCTCAGGGCCCCGAACCTCTGGAAACACCATATATTTT
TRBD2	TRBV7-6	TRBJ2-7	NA	CASSRTSGSYEQYF	TGTGCCAGCAGCCGGACTAGCGGGAGCTACGAGCAGTACTTC
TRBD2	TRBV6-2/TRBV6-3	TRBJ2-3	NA	CASSYVWAARLAGGPGDTQYF	TGTGCCAGCAGTTACGTGTGGGCCGCAAGACTAGCGGGAGGGCCGGGGGATACGCAGTATTTT
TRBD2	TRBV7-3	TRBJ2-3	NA	CASRTSGRTDTQYF	TGTGCCAGCAGAACTAGCGGGCGCACAGATACGCAGTATTTT
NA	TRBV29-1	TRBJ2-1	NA	CSDVGLGGINEQFF	TGCAGCGACGTTGGTCTGGGCGGGATTAATGAGCAGTTCTTC
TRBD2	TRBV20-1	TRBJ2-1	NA	CSASRLAGEQFF	TGCAGTGCTAGTAGGCTAGCGGGAGAGCAGTTCTTC
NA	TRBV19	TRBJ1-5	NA	CASREYSNQPQHF	TGTGCCAGTAGAGAGTATAGCAATCAGCCCCAGCATTTT
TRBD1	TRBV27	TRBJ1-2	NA	CASSLTGGGYGYTF	TGTGCCAGCAGTCTGACAGGGGGCGGCTATGGCTACACCTTC